This entry lists 14 T cell receptor beta chains sequenced from one sample in a study of T cells in Graves' hyperthyroidism and ophthalmopathy. RNA transcripts yielded amplified TCR beta CDR3 regions. TCR CDR3 regions were first amplified by RT-PCR with HTBI primers. TCRdb called the multiplex PCR reads again in MiXCR, with one record for every CDR3 protein. The sample has more than 300,000 distinct CDR3 sequences; about 18% are singletons. The specimen was blood. These receptors all stem from a man aged 18 to 29 with Graves' ophthalmopathy.

This clonotype has at least ten counts. The genes are TRBV7-8 and TRBJ1-1, with D possibly TRBD1 on 5 matching bases. Germline lookup yields CDR1 SGHVS and CDR2 FQNEAQ. V was clipped by 5 bases and J by 4 bases, with 17 bases between them. This CDR3 has 15 amino acids. Here the CDR3 DNA reads TGTGCCAGCAGCAACCAGGGTGAAGGGAGCACTGAAGCTTTCTTT. Residues: CASSNQGEGSTEAFF.

This clonotype showed up just a few times. The rearrangement joins TRBV5-1 to TRBJ2-7; D remains ambiguous. Germline V gene data show CDR1 as SGHRS and CDR2 as YFSETQ. This CDR3 is 14 amino acids long. V was trimmed by 0 bases and J by 0 bases, leaving 7 bases between them. Written as DNA, the CDR3 is TGCGCCAGCAGCTTGGCCTCGGTCTCCTACGAGCAGTACTTC. Translated: CASSLASVSYEQYF. The whole variable domain, remainder taken from reference TRBV5-1 and TRBJ2-7, is KAGVTQTPRYLIKTRGQQVTLSCSPISGHRSVSWYQQTPGQGLQFLFEYFSETQRNKGNFPGRFSGRQFSNSRSEMNVSTLELGDSALYLCASSLASVSYEQYFGPGTRLTVT.

The J gene is TRBJ2-1, the V gene TRBV7-2, with D perhaps matching TRBD1 (6 bases). In germline, CDR1 is SGHTA, CDR2 FQGNSA. The CDR3 loop spans 13 amino acids. Trimming stripped 5 bases from V and 5 bases from J, with 10 bases between. The CDR3: CASSRTGHNEQFF. CDR3 nucleotide sequence: TGTGCCAGCAGCCGAACAGGGCACAATGAGCAGTTCTTC.

A word on this clonotype: A read error is possible here, since a much larger clone lies one base away. The chain employs TRBV7-3 and TRBJ2-7; possible D gene TRBD1, 6 bases. The CDR3 sequence is 13 residues long. Germline CDR1 is SGHTA and CDR2 is FQGTGA. The CDR3 DNA reads TGTGCCCGCAGCGTAAACAGGGACTACGAGCAGTACTTC. It specifies CARSVNRDYEQYF.

The chain is built from TRBV19 and TRBJ2-7; 10 bases are shared with TRBD1. CDR3 length: 16 residues. The V segment lost 5 bases and the J segment 2 bases; nucleotides outside the gene matches: 9. Germline V gene data show CDR1 as LNHDA and CDR2 as SQIVND (reference sequence). CDR3 in amino acids: CASSSGDRGRPYEQYF. For the CDR3, the DNA is TGTGCCAGTAGTTCCGGAGACAGGGGGCGTCCCTACGAGCAGTACTTC.

This clonotype was picked up many times. In DNA, the CDR3 is TGCAGCGTTGTGACGGGGACAGGGGGCCCTGAAGCTTTCTTT. Translating it yields CSVVTGTGGPEAFF. V gene TRBV29-1 combines with J gene TRBJ1-1, with TRBD1 matching 12 bases. With 4 bases clipped from V and 6 bases from J, the junction kept 6 bases outside the gene matches. Germline CDR1 reads SQVTM; CDR2 reads ANQGSEA. The CDR3 loop spans 14 amino acids.

In its sample, this clonotype was seen a few times. This sequence joins TRBV10-3 and TRBJ2-5, with D perhaps matching TRBD1 (5 bases). Germline assignment: CDR1 ENHRY and CDR2 SYGVKD. V was clipped by 0 bases and J by 3 bases, with 11 bases between them. The CDR3 contains 15 residues. Here the CDR3 DNA reads TGTGCCATCAGTGAGTCAGGCCAGGGCAAAGAGACCCAGTACTTC. This codes for CAISESGQGKETQYF.

This clonotype turned up a few times. The V call is TRBV4-1, the J call TRBJ1-1; D is uncertain. The germline V gene has CDR1 MGHRA and CDR2 YSYEKL. CDR3 length: 17 residues. The V gene lost 4 bases and the J gene lost 0 bases, with 18 bases spanning the gap. CDR3 amino acids: CASSRAIPGTLNTEAFF. CDR3 sequence (DNA): TGCGCCAGCAGCCGCGCCATACCGGGAACTTTGAACACTGAAGCTTTCTTT.

This clonotype came up many times. The V and J genes are TRBV28 and TRBJ2-7; 7 nucleotides align to TRBD1. CDR3 size: 14 residues. The junction had 1 base not matched to a gene; V was cut back by 2 bases and J by 0 bases. CDR1 and CDR2 from the germline V gene are MDHEN and SYDVKM. The CDR3 DNA reads TGTGCCAGCAGTTTACAGGGGGACTCCTACGAGCAGTACTTC. This sequence encodes CASSLQGDSYEQYF.

About this clonotype: The junction does not match germline at one end; this may be a read error. The gene calls are TRBV18 and TRBJ2-1; 7 bases are a match to TRBD2. Germline V gene sequence: CDR1 KGHSH, CDR2 LQKENI. The CDR3 has 15 amino acids. In DNA form, the CDR3 reads TGTGCCAGCTCACCACCATCCCTAGCGGCCAATAAGCAGTTCTTC. Protein: CASSPPSLAANKQFF.

V and J are TRBV2 and TRBJ1-6; TRBD1 aligns across 9 bases. Germline values: CDR1 SNHLY, CDR2 FYNNEI. The CDR3 loop spans 17 amino acids. V was clipped by 3 bases and J by 0 bases; unmatched bases: 3. The DNA for the CDR3 is TGTGCCAGCAGTGACGGGACAGGGAGCTCCTATAATTCACCCCTCCACTTT. Its protein product is CASSDGTGSSYNSPLHF.

The chain joins TRBV20-1 to TRBJ2-2; no reliable D call. CDR1 and CDR2 (germline): DFQATT, SNEGSKA (reference sequence). The CDR3 sequence is 14 residues long. Trimming took 5 bases from V and 0 from J, leaving 10 bases between them. The CDR3 DNA sequence: TGCAGTGCTTCTAGGGCCGCGAACACCGGGGAGCTGTTTTTT. Its translation is CSASRAANTGELFF.

This clonotype showed up many times. The chain joins TRBV5-1 to TRBJ1-1, with unresolved D. Germline-derived CDR1 and CDR2 are SGHRS and YFSETQ. The V gene lost 4 bases and the J gene lost 1 base, with 11 bases spanning the gap. The CDR3 has 14 amino acids. In DNA form, the CDR3 reads TGCGCCAGCAGCGGTGGCTCCGGGAACACTGAAGCTTTCTTT. Its protein is CASSGGSGNTEAFF.

This chain uses TRBV5-6 with TRBJ2-7; D unclear. Germline CDR1 reads SGHDT; CDR2 reads YYEEEE. The CDR3 has 12 residues. V shed 4 bases and J shed 3 bases, with 8 bases lying between them. The CDR3 sequence is CASSRANYEQYF. As DNA, the CDR3 is TGTGCCAGCAGCCGCGCGAACTACGAGCAGTACTTC.